These 25 T cell receptor beta chains were all obtained from the same sample, sequenced in a study of blood T cells in healthy people across ages. For the second PCR, which ran for about 7 to 11 cycles, a sample-barcoded 5' primer and a J-beta primer mix were used. TCRdb redid the calling of the 5' RACE reads with MiXCR, one entry per CDR3 protein. The sample has some 1.5 million distinct CDR3 sequences, 28% seen once; the top ten hold 7.7%. The sequenced sample was blood. The receptor set was obtained from a young woman in good health.

This clonotype was seen only a few times. This chain joins TRBV20-1 and TRBJ1-2; 8 nucleotides align to TRBD1. The CDR3 covers 15 residues. Looked up from germline, CDR1 is DFQATT and CDR2 is SNEGSKA (reference sequence). V shed 6 bases and J 3 bases; nucleotides not matched to a gene: 12. CDR3 loop: CSAPRTGSGDYGYTF. The DNA for the CDR3 is TGCAGTGCCCCCCGGACAGGGTCAGGAGACTATGGCTACACCTTC.

This clonotype came up many times. The V gene is TRBV20-1, the J gene TRBJ2-3; D is unresolved. Germline V CDR1 and CDR2: DFQATT, SNEGSKA (reference sequence). Trimming left V 4 bases short and J 6 bases short, with 11 bases between. The CDR3 consists of 12 residues. CDR3 nucleotides: TGCAGTGCTACCCTTGGCGGCGATACGCAGTATTTT. Amino acid sequence: CSATLGGDTQYF.

This clonotype occurred many times. The DNA for the CDR3 is TGTGCCAGCAGCCGAGGGCCGGCGGGAGGACGCGAGCAGTACTTC. Translation: CASSRGPAGGREQYF. This chain connects TRBV7-2 to TRBJ2-7; 8 bases fit TRBD2. The V segment lost 5 bases and the J segment 6 bases; nucleotides outside the gene matches: 12. The CDR3 loop spans 15 amino acids. Germline V gene data show CDR1 as SGHTA and CDR2 as FQGNSA.

The chain combines TRBV5-4 with TRBJ2-3; TRBD1 agrees at 8 bases. The CDR3 extends over 14 amino acids. With V trimmed by 6 bases and J by 7 bases, 10 bases remained unmatched. CDR1 is SGHNT and CDR2 is YYREEE in the germline V gene (reference sequence). CDR3 loop: CASNRDRLWNTQYF. CDR3 nucleotides: TGTGCCAGCAATAGGGACAGGCTTTGGAATACGCAGTATTTT.

This clonotype occurred a few times. This chain uses TRBV7-3 with TRBJ1-5; TRBD1 might be the D (5 bases). The CDR3 runs 17 residues. V shed 4 bases and J shed 1 base, with 17 bases lying between them. Germline V gives CDR1 SGHTA, CDR2 FQGTGA. CDR3 in amino acids: CASSSPSPPGSNQPQHF. The CDR3 DNA reads TGTGCCAGCAGCTCCCCCTCACCCCCAGGGAGCAATCAGCCCCAGCATTTT.

This clonotype appeared many times. This sequence joins TRBV20-1 and TRBJ2-3; tentative D call: TRBD1 (5 bases). Per germline, CDR1 DFQATT and CDR2 SNEGSKA (reference sequence). The CDR3 runs 15 residues. Between the trimmed V and J ends, which lost 5 bases and 0 bases, there was a span of 15 bases. DNA of the CDR3: TGCAGTGCTGCCCTTTGGGGCCCTAGCACAGATACGCAGTATTTT. Translation gives CSAALWGPSTDTQYF.

V is TRBV28 and J is TRBJ1-2; no firm D call. Deletions cut 8 bases from V and 8 bases from J, with 15 bases between. In germline, CDR1 is MDHEN, CDR2 SYDVKM. This CDR3 has 12 residues. CDR3 residues: CASSGLSWGYTF. In nucleotides, the CDR3 is TGTGCCAGCTCGGGCCTTTCCTGGGGCTACACCTTC.

This clonotype came up a few times. The gene calls are TRBV12-3 or TRBV12-4 and TRBJ1-5; possibly TRBD1 for D (6 bases). Trimming shortened V by 5 bases and J by 5 bases, and 16 bases separated the two germline ends. CDR3 length: 15 residues. As DNA, the CDR3 is TGTGCCAGCAGTCGGGGGGCCCCCTGGGATCAGCCCCAGCATTTT. Protein sequence: CASSRGAPWDQPQHF.

Many counts were recorded for this clonotype. The V gene is TRBV6-5, the J gene TRBJ2-7, with no clear D. Germline CDR1 reads MNHEY; CDR2 reads SVGAGI. The V end was cut by 2 bases, the J end by 3 bases, with 11 bases between. This CDR3 has 14 amino acids. CDR3 in amino acids: CASSYIQMGYEQYF. The CDR3, as DNA: TGTGCCAGCAGTTACATCCAAATGGGCTACGAGCAGTACTTC.

In its sample, this clonotype was seen a few times. The chain is built from TRBV18 and TRBJ2-7; 8 bases agree with TRBD2. CDR3 length: 16 amino acids. V dropped 2 bases and J dropped 1; count of bases not matched to a gene: 7. Germline assignment: CDR1 KGHSH and CDR2 LQKENI. The CDR3 protein is CASSPVSGGRSYEQYF. In DNA, the CDR3 is TGTGCCAGCTCACCAGTTTCTGGCGGGAGGTCCTACGAGCAGTACTTC.

This clonotype was seen only once. The chain combines TRBV29-1 with TRBJ2-1; TRBD2 is a possible D gene (6 bases). The length of the CDR3 is 13 residues. The germline V gene has CDR1 SQVTM and CDR2 ANQGSEA. The CDR3 coding sequence is TGCGGCCAGGCCGGAGGGCGGAGCAATGAGCAGTTCTTC. It codes for CGQAGGRSNEQFF.

This clonotype appeared many times. V gene TRBV20-1 combines with J gene TRBJ1-1; unclear D gene. This CDR3 region has 13 residues. Germline V CDR1 and CDR2: DFQATT, SNEGSKA (reference sequence). CDR3 amino acids: CSVPVTENTEAFF. The DNA for the CDR3 is TGCAGCGTCCCTGTAACAGAGAACACTGAAGCTTTCTTT.

The chain links TRBV12-3 or TRBV12-4 to TRBJ2-7; TRBD1 matches at 8 bases. CDR3 length: 15 residues. With V trimmed by 4 bases and J by 3 bases, 8 bases remained unmatched. Written as DNA, the CDR3 is TGTGCCAGCAGTTCGAGCAGGGGGCGTTACTACGAGCAGTACTTC. This sequence encodes CASSSSRGRYYEQYF.

V and J are TRBV30 and TRBJ2-4, with TRBD1 identical over 7 bases. V shed 3 bases, J shed 9 bases, and the junction held 8 bases outside the gene matches. The CDR3 loop spans 13 amino acids. In germline, CDR1 is GTSNPN, CDR2 SVGIG (reference sequence). CDR3 sequence (DNA): TGTGCCTGGAGCTACAGGGGCAACGGCATTCAGTACTTC. It yields the protein CAWSYRGNGIQYF. The whole variable domain, remainder taken from reference TRBV30 and TRBJ2-4, is SQTIHQWPATLVQPVGSPLSLECTVEGTSNPNLYWYRQAAGRGLQLLFYSVGIGQISSEVPQNLSASRPQDRQFILSSKKLLLSDSGFYLCAWSYRGNGIQYFGAGTRLSVL.

The table lists this clonotype with many counts. V gene TRBV12-3 or TRBV12-4 combines with J gene TRBJ2-7; D gene unclear. Trimming pared 2 bases from V and 1 base from J, leaving 12 bases between. CDR3 length: 15 amino acids. The CDR3 region has the DNA TGTGCCAGCAGTTTATCCCCGGATCCTTCCTACGAGCAGTACTTC. This gives the protein CASSLSPDPSYEQYF.

This clonotype was seen a handful of times. The genes are TRBV20-1 and TRBJ2-5; either TRBD1 or TRBD2 may fit D (6 bases each). Germline V gene sequence: CDR1 DFQATT, CDR2 SNEGSKA (reference sequence). The CDR3 length is 12 residues. The CDR3 reads CRPEGGGETQYF. The CDR3 region has the DNA TGCAGGCCTGAGGGGGGAGGCGAGACCCAGTACTTC.

This clonotype was counted ten times or more. The V gene is TRBV7-9, the J gene TRBJ2-6; possible D gene TRBD2, 6 bases. The ends were cut back, 0 bases at V and 4 bases at J, with 10 bases in the middle. The length of the CDR3 is 16 residues. Germline CDR1 and CDR2: SEHNR and FQNEAQ (reference sequence). CDR3 residues: CASSLARGTGANVLTF. The CDR3 DNA is TGTGCCAGCAGCTTAGCGCGGGGTACAGGGGCCAACGTCCTGACTTTC.

The sample holds many counts of this clonotype. The V gene is TRBV20-1, the J gene TRBJ2-7, with 13 bases matching TRBD2. Germline-derived CDR1 and CDR2 are DFQATT and SNEGSKA (reference sequence). V shed 3 bases, J shed 3 bases, and the junction held 5 bases outside the gene matches. The CDR3 sequence is 15 residues long. Written as DNA, the CDR3 is TGCAGTGCTAGCGGACTAGCGGGGGTCCGCTACGAGCAGTACTTC. It yields the protein CSASGLAGVRYEQYF.

The J gene is TRBJ2-5, the V gene TRBV18; D is ambiguous. CDR3 size: 13 residues. Trimming left V 6 bases short and J 2 bases short, with 10 bases between. Germline V lookup: CDR1 KGHSH, CDR2 LQKENI. CDR3 DNA: TGTGCCAGCTCGCCGGACCAGCAAGAGACCCAGTACTTC. Translating it yields CASSPDQQETQYF. The whole variable domain, remainder taken from reference TRBV18 and TRBJ2-5, is NAGVMQNPRHLVRRRGQEARLRCSPMKGHSHVYWYRQLPEEGLKFMVYLQKENIIDESGMPKERFSAEFPKEGPSILRIQQVVRGDSAAYFCASSPDQQETQYFGPGTRLLVL.

This clonotype was counted only a few times. This clone may be a read error of a much larger clone one base away. Likely a read error: the CDR3 ends without its conserved phenylalanine or tryptophan. The chain carries TRBV6-5 and TRBJ2-7, with TRBD2 matching over 11 bases. The junction had 7 bases not matched to a gene; V was cut back by 9 bases and J by 3 bases. CDR3 length equals 14 residues. From germline, CDR1 is MNHEY and CDR2 SVGAGI. The CDR3 sequence is CARRGTSGLYEQYL. DNA for the CDR3: TGTGCCAGACGTGGGACTAGCGGTCTCTACGAGCAGTACTTA.

The chain uses TRBV9 and TRBJ2-3, with no clear D. The length of the CDR3 is 12 residues. The V end was cut by 7 bases, the J end by 4 bases, with 10 bases between. The germline gives CDR1 SGDLS, CDR2 YYNGEE. CDR3 nucleotides: TGTGCCAGCTCCGGGTTCGCAGATACGCAGTATTTT. It translates to CASSGFADTQYF.

As DNA, the CDR3 is TGTGCCAGCAGCTTAGGATCCAGGACGAATTCACCCCTCCACTTT. Protein sequence: CASSLGSRTNSPLHF. This sequence joins TRBV7-9 and TRBJ1-6; D is uncertain. The V gene lost 1 base and the J gene lost 7 bases, with 11 bases spanning the gap. This CDR3 is 15 amino acids long. Germline V gives CDR1 SEHNR, CDR2 FQNEAQ (reference sequence). Supplemented by reference TRBV7-9 and TRBJ1-6, the full variable domain reads DTGVSQNPRHKITKRGQNVTFRCDPISEHNRLYWYRQTLGQGPEFLTYFQNEAQLEKSRLLSDRFSAERPKGSFSTLEIQRTEQGDSAMYLCASSLGSRTNSPLHFGNGTRLTVT.

This clonotype was recorded a few times. J is TRBJ2-1 and V is TRBV28; D unresolved. The CDR3 runs to 12 residues. V shed 10 bases and J shed 1 base, with 8 bases lying between them. The germline CDR1 and CDR2 sequences are MDHEN and SYDVKM. The CDR3 reads CATTPSYNEQFF. The DNA for the CDR3 is TGTGCCACCACACCTTCCTACAATGAGCAGTTCTTC.

This clonotype was recorded many times. This rearrangement joins TRBV7-2 to TRBJ2-7; D not resolved. Germline V gene sequence: CDR1 SGHTA, CDR2 FQGNSA. V lost 1 base and J 3 bases, leaving 10 bases between the germline ends. The CDR3 loop spans 14 amino acids. This CDR3 reads CASSLGRSLYEQYF. The CDR3 DNA reads TGTGCCAGCAGCTTAGGTCGGAGCCTCTACGAGCAGTACTTC.

This clonotype was observed many times. V is TRBV29-1 and J is TRBJ2-1, with 8 bases lining up with TRBD2. J gave up 1 base and V 4 bases, and 0 bases lay outside the gene matches. Germline-derived CDR1 and CDR2 are SQVTM and ANQGSEA. The CDR3 has 13 amino acids. CDR3 coding DNA: TGCAGCGTTGGACTAGCGTCCTACAATGAGCAGTTCTTC. Encoded protein: CSVGLASYNEQFF.